This TCR beta chain was recovered during a study of T cells in Graves' hyperthyroidism and ophthalmopathy. Study-wide points: Ophthalmopathy was separated from stable hyperthyroidism by a 13 V-J model.

Each patient was aged 18 to 65 and had newly diagnosed hyperthyroidism of under 2 months' duration. Diagnoses rested on clinical symptoms, serum thyroxine and TRAb, thyroid ultrasound and orbital computed tomography. Trimming stripped 4 bases from V and 2 bases from J, with 13 bases between. This CDR3 contains 14 residues. Germline V gene sequence: CDR1 SGHRS, CDR2 YFSETQ. This clonotype has at least ten counts. The antigen is unknown. It was RNA transcripts that yielded the amplified TCR beta CDR3 regions. A first-round RT-PCR of the TCR CDR3 used the HTBI primer set. TCRdb fed the multiplex PCR reads into MiXCR, producing one record per CDR3 protein. The table records about 95,000 distinct CDR3 sequences, 35% to 45% of them present only once.

J is TRBJ2-7 and V is TRBV5-1; possible D gene TRBD1, 6 bases. Material: peripheral blood or thyroid tissue (not recorded which). This TCR came from a young woman with Graves' hyperthyroidism. The CDR3 here is CASSPWTDPYEQYF. The CDR3 DNA follows: TGCGCCAGCAGCCCATGGACAGATCCCTACGAGCAGTACTTC.